Below, 29 T cell receptor beta chains from the same sample are listed, as sequenced in a study of shared clonotypes between healthy human individuals. TCRdb keeps only in-frame clones here, not all; method: immunoSEQ multiplex PCR. Seen here are around 510,000 clones, more than 95% observed once, and the top ten hold 0.05% to 0.08%. The material sequenced was naive CD4+ T cells sorted from blood. Subset specified: CD45RA+ positively selected. Receptors originate from a woman aged 25 to 39 in good health.

The chain has TRBV6-1 and TRBJ2-1, with D uncertain. This CDR3 is 10 amino acids long. V lost 7 bases and J 7 bases, leaving 5 bases between the germline ends. Per the germline V gene, CDR1 is MNHNS and CDR2 is SASEGT. CDR3 DNA: TGTGCCAGCACTCGTAATGAGCAGTTCTTC. Its translation is CASTRNEQFF.

This clone was seen a single time. The chain combines TRBV28 with TRBJ1-5, with D unclear. The CDR3 covers 14 residues. The germline V gene has CDR1 MDHEN and CDR2 SYDVKM. V lost 6 bases and J 4 bases, leaving 13 bases between the germline ends. CDR3 nucleotide sequence: TGTGCCAGCAGCCCTGGGCCGGGGAATCAGCCCCAGCATTTT. This codes for CASSPGPGNQPQHF.

This clone appeared once. The gene calls are TRBV6-4 and TRBJ1-1, with D tentatively TRBD1 (5 bases). Germline CDR1 and CDR2: MRHNA and SNTAGT. Trimming took 1 base from V and 11 from J, leaving 26 bases between them. The CDR3 totals 17 residues. The CDR3 spells CASSDYKRGGKPVQAFF. CDR3 DNA sequence: TGTGCCAGCAGTGACTATAAACGGGGGGGAAAACCGGTCCAGGCTTTCTTT.

As concerns this clone: In the same sample, other DNA sequences code for this CDR3. The chain has TRBV29-1 and TRBJ2-3, with D tentatively TRBD2 (6 bases). The V gene's germline CDR1 is SQVTM and CDR2 ANQGSEA. V gave up 4 bases and J gave up 2 bases, with 10 bases separating them. There are 13 residues in the CDR3. The CDR3 DNA reads as TGCAGCGTTGGTGGGAGGACCACAGATACGCAGTATTTT. This encodes CSVGGRTTDTQYF.

The rearrangement joins TRBV21-1 to TRBJ1-4. TRBV21-1 is designated a pseudogene. This CDR3 spans 15 amino acids. Here the CDR3 reads CASSKEELPWVKLFF. CDR3 in DNA: TGTGCCAGCAGCAAAGAGGAGCTACCGTGGGTAAAACTGTTTTTT.

The gene calls are TRBV5-5 and TRBJ2-7; D might be TRBD2 (5 bases). Trimming left V 0 bases short and J 6 bases short, with 16 bases between. The CDR3 length is 15 residues. The V gene's germline CDR1 is SGHKS and CDR2 YYEKEE (reference sequence). The CDR3, as DNA: TGTGCCAGCAGCTTGGAAACTAGTTTGATAGCCGAGCAGTACTTC. The encoded protein is CASSLETSLIAEQYF.

The chain couples TRBV7-8 to TRBJ1-2; D unresolved. This CDR3 contains 15 residues. V was shortened by 2 bases and J by 6 bases, with 16 bases between the two germline ends. Germline CDR1 SGHVS, CDR2 FQNEAQ. The CDR3 nucleotides are TGTGCCAGCAGCTTATACCCCGGTCGGTACGATGGCTACACCTTC. Protein: CASSLYPGRYDGYTF.

This chain joins TRBV2 and TRBJ2-1; D perhaps matches TRBD2 (5 bases). Germline-derived CDR1 and CDR2 are SNHLY and FYNNEI. V gave up 2 bases and J gave up 5 bases, with 10 bases separating them. This CDR3 contains 14 residues. This chain's CDR3 is CASSERLAHNEQFF. Written as DNA, the CDR3 is TGTGCCAGCAGTGAACGGCTAGCCCACAATGAGCAGTTCTTC.

The CDR3 coding sequence is TGCGCCAGCAGCCAATACCCCCCGGCGGGACAGTTCGCAGATACGCAGTATTTT. Amino acids: CASSQYPPAGQFADTQYF. The chain joins TRBV4-1 to TRBJ2-3; tentative D call: TRBD1 (7 bases). Per germline, CDR1 MGHRA and CDR2 YSYEKL. Trimming cost V 2 bases and J 4 bases, with 22 bases left between them. This CDR3 has 18 residues.

This clone has a single count. The chain joins TRBV5-5 to TRBJ1-3, with TRBD1 as a possible D gene (6 bases). The CDR3 extends over 15 amino acids. Germline-derived CDR1 and CDR2 are SGHKS and YYEKEE (reference sequence). With 0 bases removed from V and 6 bases from J, the gap between germline ends came to 13 bases. CDR3 nucleotide sequence: TGTGCCAGCAGCTTGGACTGGGCAGGGGTAAACACCATATATTTT. Translating it yields CASSLDWAGVNTIYF.

The J gene is TRBJ2-2, the V gene TRBV10-2, with TRBD2 matching over 9 bases. V was clipped by 8 bases and J by 4 bases; unmatched bases: 11. The germline V gene has CDR1 WSHSY and CDR2 SAAADI. This CDR3 region has 16 residues. The DNA of the CDR3 is TGCGCCAGCTACCCGGGCGGGAGGGCCCCCACCGGGGAGCTGTTTTTT. It is translated as CASYPGGRAPTGELFF.

The J gene is TRBJ2-1, the V gene TRBV10-1; TRBD1 agrees at 8 bases. CDR1 is WNHNN, CDR2 SYGVQD, per germline (reference sequence). V shed 5 bases, J shed 7 bases, and the junction held 7 bases outside the gene matches. The CDR3 consists of 14 residues. CDR3 protein: CASSLYRGENEQFF. DNA of the CDR3: TGCGCCAGCAGTCTATACAGGGGGGAAAATGAGCAGTTCTTC.

The chain couples TRBV6-1 to TRBJ2-1, with TRBD2 as a possible D gene (5 bases). V was shortened by 8 bases and J by 2 bases, with 7 bases between the two germline ends. The CDR3 is made up of 12 amino acids. Germline CDR1 is MNHNS and CDR2 is SASEGT. CDR3 nucleotide sequence: TGTGCCAGCCGGGATGCCTACAATGAGCAGTTCTTC. This translates into CASRDAYNEQFF.

The genes are TRBV7-9 and TRBJ2-7; no firm D call. With 1 base removed from V and 3 bases from J, the gap between germline ends came to 7 bases. The CDR3 runs to 13 residues. CDR1 is SEHNR, CDR2 FQNEAQ, per germline (reference sequence). CDR3 nucleotide sequence: TGTGCCAGCAGCTTAGGTGGAGTCTACGAGCAGTACTTC. As protein: CASSLGGVYEQYF. Full variable domain (missing parts from reference TRBV7-9 and TRBJ2-7): DTGVSQNPRHKITKRGQNVTFRCDPISEHNRLYWYRQTLGQGPEFLTYFQNEAQLEKSRLLSDRFSAERPKGSFSTLEIQRTEQGDSAMYLCASSLGGVYEQYFGPGTRLTVT.

The rearrangement uses TRBV5-1 and TRBJ2-2; D is undetermined. CDR1 is SGHRS, CDR2 YFSETQ, per germline. There are 14 residues in the CDR3. V shed 0 bases and J shed 3 bases, with 6 bases lying between them. In DNA, the CDR3 is TGCGCCAGCAGCTTGGCAGTAGACACCGGGGAGCTGTTTTTT. Translated: CASSLAVDTGELFF.

With respect to this clone: One end of the junction is discordant with germline, which a read error may explain. The V and J genes are TRBV28 and TRBJ1-1; TRBD1 matches 7 bases. This CDR3 spans 14 amino acids. Germline loops: CDR1 MDHEN, CDR2 SYDVKM. The CDR3 region is CASSLGQPNTEALF. The CDR3 nucleotides are TGTGCCAGCAGTTTGGGACAGCCGAACACTGAAGCTCTCTTT.

J is TRBJ2-3 and V is TRBV27, with 8 bases aligning to TRBD1. Germline CDR1 MNHEY, CDR2 SMNVEV (reference sequence). The CDR3 is made up of 14 amino acids. DNA of the CDR3: TGTGCTACCTATTTGGACAGGGACAGAGATACGCAGTATTTT. Its protein product is CATYLDRDRDTQYF.

This sequence joins TRBV28 and TRBJ2-1; no definite D call. V was trimmed by 3 bases and J by 0 bases, leaving 12 bases between them. CDR3 length equals 16 residues. CDR1 MDHEN and CDR2 SYDVKM come from the germline V gene. CDR3 in amino acids: CASSFSPEISYNEQFF. CDR3 bases: TGTGCCAGCAGTTTTAGCCCAGAGATCTCCTACAATGAGCAGTTCTTC.

The chain employs TRBV5-4 and TRBJ1-1; 9 nucleotides agree with TRBD1. V trimming: 3 bases; J trimming: 9 bases; junction bases outside the gene matches: 6. Germline V lookup: CDR1 SGHNT, CDR2 YYREEE (reference sequence). CDR3 length: 13 residues. Written as DNA, the CDR3 is TGTGCCAGCAGCTCGGGACAGGGAGGACAAGCTTTCTTT. This sequence encodes CASSSGQGGQAFF.

The chain employs TRBV4-1 and TRBJ1-5, with D maybe TRBD1 (6 bases). V was clipped by 6 bases and J by 5 bases, with 17 bases between them. The CDR3 has 15 residues. The germline CDR1 and CDR2 sequences are MGHRA and YSYEKL. The CDR3 reads CASRHRALGDQPQHF. The CDR3 DNA reads as TGCGCCAGCAGACACAGGGCGCTTGGGGATCAGCCCCAGCATTTT.

This chain uses TRBV10-2 with TRBJ2-7; tentatively, D is TRBD1 (6 bases). Trimming removed 3 bases at V and 9 bases at J, with 9 bases between. Germline assignment: CDR1 WSHSY and CDR2 SAAADI. The CDR3 has 11 residues. In nucleotides, the CDR3 is TGCGCCAGCAGTGAAACAGGGAGGCAGTACTTC. It specifies CASSETGRQYF.

The chain links TRBV11-2 to TRBJ2-5; D might be TRBD1 or TRBD2, each matching 5 bases. Looked up from germline, CDR1 is SGHAT and CDR2 is FQNNGV. The CDR3 consists of 15 residues. V shed 0 bases and J shed 9 bases, with 17 bases lying between them. The CDR3 reads CASSLDLDGLGAQYF. The CDR3 nucleotides are TGTGCCAGCAGCTTAGATCTGGACGGGTTGGGGGCCCAGTACTTC.

The rearrangement joins TRBV28 to TRBJ2-7; D perhaps matches TRBD1 (5 bases). CDR3 length: 16 residues. The V end lost 3 bases, the J end lost 3 bases, and 18 bases lay between the germline ends. Germline assignment: CDR1 MDHEN and CDR2 SYDVKM. DNA for the CDR3: TGTGCCAGCAGTTTCCTAGGTGGGGCATCTGTCTACGAGCAGTACTTC. Amino acid sequence: CASSFLGGASVYEQYF.

This rearrangement joins TRBV5-1 to TRBJ2-2; 7 positions agree with TRBD1. The ends lost 1 base at V and 6 bases at J; junction bases unmatched: 6. Germline lookup yields CDR1 SGHRS and CDR2 YFSETQ. The CDR3 runs 15 residues. DNA of the CDR3: TGCGCCAGCAGCTTGCAGGGACAGAGAGCCGGGGAGCTGTTTTTT. As protein: CASSLQGQRAGELFF. Based on the CDR3 plus reference TRBV5-1 and TRBJ2-2, the full variable domain is KAGVTQTPRYLIKTRGQQVTLSCSPISGHRSVSWYQQTPGQGLQFLFEYFSETQRNKGNFPGRFSGRQFSNSRSEMNVSTLELGDSALYLCASSLQGQRAGELFFGEGSRLTVL.

In its sample, this clone was seen once. The V call is TRBV11-3, the J call TRBJ2-1; tentative D call: TRBD2 (7 bases). This CDR3 has 16 residues. Trimming pared 5 bases from V and 0 bases from J, leaving 14 bases between. CDR1 SGHNT and CDR2 YENEEA come from the germline V gene. CDR3 residues: CASSGGAGRSYNEQFF. The CDR3 bases are TGTGCCAGCAGCGGGGGGGCGGGTCGCTCCTACAATGAGCAGTTCTTC.

This sequence joins TRBV10-3 and TRBJ1-1; TRBD1 is a possible D gene (6 bases). V was clipped by 3 bases and J by 1 base, with 12 bases between them. From germline, CDR1 is ENHRY and CDR2 SYGVKD. CDR3 length: 15 residues. CDR3 DNA: TGTGCCATCAGTGATACAGGGTACGGGAACACTGAAGCTTTCTTT. Translation: CAISDTGYGNTEAFF.

The chain carries TRBV28 and TRBJ2-1; D is perhaps TRBD1 or TRBD2 (6 bases each). From germline, CDR1 is MDHEN and CDR2 SYDVKM. V was trimmed by 3 bases and J by 7 bases, leaving 10 bases between them. This CDR3 region has 13 residues. CDR3 in amino acids: CASSLWGANEQFF. The CDR3 DNA follows: TGTGCCAGCAGTTTGTGGGGGGCTAATGAGCAGTTCTTC. Supplemented by reference TRBV28 and TRBJ2-1, the full variable domain reads DVKVTQSSRYLVKRTGEKVFLECVQDMDHENMFWYRQDPGLGLRLIYFSYDVKMKEKGDIPEGYSVSREKKERFSLILESASTNQTSMYLCASSLWGANEQFFGPGTRLTVL.

The chain is built from TRBV7-2 and TRBJ1-2; a possible D gene is TRBD1 (6 bases). CDR1 and CDR2 (germline): SGHTA, FQGNSA. Trimming took off 5 bases at V and 4 bases at J, with 17 bases between the two ends. The CDR3 is 15 amino acids. CDR3 DNA: TGTGCCAGCAGCGCGCCGAGAGGACAGCGCTATGGCTACACCTTC. It yields the protein CASSAPRGQRYGYTF.

CDR3 DNA sequence: TGCGCCAGCAGCCTCCGGACAGACCCTCTCCCCGGTGAAAAACTGTTTTTT. This gives the protein CASSLRTDPLPGEKLFF. The V and J genes are TRBV5-1 and TRBJ1-4; D might be TRBD1 (6 bases). CDR3 length equals 17 residues. In germline, CDR1 is SGHRS, CDR2 YFSETQ. Trimming removed 4 bases from V and 7 bases from J, with 23 bases in between.